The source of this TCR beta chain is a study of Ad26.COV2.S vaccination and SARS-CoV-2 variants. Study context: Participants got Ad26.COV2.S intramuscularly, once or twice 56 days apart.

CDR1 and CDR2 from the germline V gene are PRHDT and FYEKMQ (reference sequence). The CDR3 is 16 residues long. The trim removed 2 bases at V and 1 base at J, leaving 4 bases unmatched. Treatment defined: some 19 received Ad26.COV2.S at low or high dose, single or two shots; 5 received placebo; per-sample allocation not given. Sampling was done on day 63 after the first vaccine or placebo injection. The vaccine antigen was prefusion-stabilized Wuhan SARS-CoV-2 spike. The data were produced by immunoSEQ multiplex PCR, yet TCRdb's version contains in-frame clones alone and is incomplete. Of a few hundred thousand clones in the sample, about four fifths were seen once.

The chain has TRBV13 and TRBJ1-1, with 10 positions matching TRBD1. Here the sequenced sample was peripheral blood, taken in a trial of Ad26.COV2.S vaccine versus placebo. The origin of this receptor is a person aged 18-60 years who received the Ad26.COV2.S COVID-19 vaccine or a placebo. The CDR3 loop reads CASSLSGQGTNTEAFF. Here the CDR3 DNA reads TGTGCCAGCAGCTTATCGGGACAGGGGACGAACACTGAAGCTTTCTTT. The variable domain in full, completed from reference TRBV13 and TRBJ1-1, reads AAGVIQSPRHLIKEKRETATLKCYPIPRHDTVYWYQQGPGQDPQFLISFYEKMQSDKGSIPDRFSAQQFSDYHSELNMSSLELGDSALYFCASSLSGQGTNTEAFFGQGTRLTVV.